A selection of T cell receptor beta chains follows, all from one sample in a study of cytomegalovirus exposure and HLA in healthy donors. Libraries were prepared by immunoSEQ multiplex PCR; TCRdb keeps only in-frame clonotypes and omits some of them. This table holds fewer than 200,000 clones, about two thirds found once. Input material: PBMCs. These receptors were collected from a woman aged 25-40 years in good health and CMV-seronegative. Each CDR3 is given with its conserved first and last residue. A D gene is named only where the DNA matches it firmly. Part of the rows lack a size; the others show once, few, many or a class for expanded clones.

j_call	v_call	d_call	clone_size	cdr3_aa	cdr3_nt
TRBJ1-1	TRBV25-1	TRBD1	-	CASGAGGKTEAFF	TGTGCCAGCGGGGCAGGGGGTAAGACTGAAGCTTTCTTT
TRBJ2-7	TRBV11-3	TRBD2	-	CASSLGLADPGEQYF	TGTGCCAGCAGCTTAGGACTAGCGGACCCCGGAGAGCAGTACTTC
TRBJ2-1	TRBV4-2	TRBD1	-	CASSQGRQDRLSWDEQFF	TGTGCCAGCAGCCAAGGAAGACAGGACAGGCTATCATGGGATGAGCAGTTCTTC
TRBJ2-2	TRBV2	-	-	CASSGVWGLKTGELFF	TGTGCCAGCAGCGGCGTGTGGGGGCTGAAGACCGGGGAGCTGTTTTTT
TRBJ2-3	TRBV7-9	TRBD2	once	CASSPGRGGLDTQYF	TGTGCCAGCAGCCCCGGGAGGGGGGGCCTAGATACGCAGTATTTT
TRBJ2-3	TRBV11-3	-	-	CASSLAPSDTQYF	TGTGCCAGCAGCTTAGCTCCTTCAGATACGCAGTATTTT
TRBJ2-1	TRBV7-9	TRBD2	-	CASLPGTSNEQFF	TGTGCCAGCCTACCCGGGACTAGCAATGAGCAGTTCTTC
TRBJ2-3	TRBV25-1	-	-	CASSERGLLTDTQYF	TGTGCCAGCAGTGAAAGGGGTCTTCTGACAGATACGCAGTATTTT
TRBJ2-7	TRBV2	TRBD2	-	CASTPQLAGSSYEQCF	TGTGCCAGCACCCCCCAACTAGCGGGTAGCTCCTACGAGCAGTGCTTC
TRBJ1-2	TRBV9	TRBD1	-	CASLGQGSSYGYTF	TGTGCCAGCCTCGGACAGGGATCGTCCTATGGCTACACCTTC
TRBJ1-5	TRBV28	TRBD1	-	CASSLALQGQMNQPQHF	TGTGCCAGCAGTTTAGCCCTCCAGGGACAGATGAATCAGCCCCAGCATTTT
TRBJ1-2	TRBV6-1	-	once	CASSEIRGGPDGYTF	TGTGCCAGCAGTGAAATTCGGGGGGGGCCCGATGGCTACACCTTC
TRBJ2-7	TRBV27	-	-	CASSWGTEAEQYF	TGTGCCAGCAGTTGGGGCACAGAAGCCGAGCAGTACTTC
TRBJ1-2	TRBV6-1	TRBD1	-	CASSLRDRDGYTF	TGTGCCAGCAGCCTCCGGGACAGGGACGGCTACACCTTC
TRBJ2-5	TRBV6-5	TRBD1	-	CASSTTGTEQETQYF	TGTGCCAGCAGTACCACCGGGACAGAACAAGAGACCCAGTACTTC
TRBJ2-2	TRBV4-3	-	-	CASSQGQYTGELFF	TGCGCCAGCAGCCAAGGACAGTACACCGGGGAGCTGTTTTTT
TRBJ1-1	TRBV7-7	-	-	CASSAEVNTEAFF	TGTGCCAGCAGTGCCGAGGTGAACACTGAAGCTTTCTTT
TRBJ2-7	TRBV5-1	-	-	CASSFDAGTYEQYF	TGCGCCAGCAGCTTTGATGCAGGGACCTACGAGCAGTACTTC
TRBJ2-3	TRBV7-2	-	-	CASSTGGLANWQYF	TGTGCCAGCAGCACTGGGGGTCTAGCGAACTGGCAGTATTTT
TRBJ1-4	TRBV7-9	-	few	CASSPTVGVEKLFF	TGTGCCAGCAGCCCGACAGTTGGGGTTGAAAAACTGTTTTTT
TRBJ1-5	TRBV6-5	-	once	CASSYSNNPNQPQHF	TGTGCCAGCAGTTACTCGAACAACCCTAATCAGCCCCAGCATTTT
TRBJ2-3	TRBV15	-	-	CATSRPIVADTQYF	TGTGCCACCAGCAGACCAATAGTCGCAGATACGCAGTATTTT
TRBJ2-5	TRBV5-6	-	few	CASSHGTALETQYF	TGTGCCAGCAGCCATGGGACTGCCCTAGAGACCCAGTACTTC
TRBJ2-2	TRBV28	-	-	CASSLSTLGRTGELFF	TGTGCCAGCAGTTTATCCACCCTAGGTAGGACCGGGGAGCTGTTTTTT